Listed here are 10 T cell receptor beta chains from one sample, sequenced in a study of T cells in Graves' hyperthyroidism and ophthalmopathy. RNA transcripts yielded amplified TCR beta CDR3 regions. TCR CDR3 regions were first amplified by RT-PCR with HTBI primers. TCRdb passed the multiplex PCR reads through MiXCR, listing each CDR3 protein once. The sample yields about 400,000 distinct CDR3 sequences, more than 13% seen once. The sequenced sample was blood. The source is a man between 50 and 59 years old with Graves' ophthalmopathy.

The chain is built from TRBV29-1 and TRBJ1-2, with 7 bases matching TRBD1. The CDR3 sequence is 13 residues long. In germline, CDR1 is SQVTM, CDR2 ANQGSEA. J lost 2 bases, V lost 6 bases, and 6 bases had no gene match. CDR3 amino acids: CSVNRDRNYGYTF. CDR3 nucleotide sequence: TGCAGCGTCAACCGGGACAGAAACTATGGCTACACCTTC. Combining the CDR3 with reference TRBV29-1 and TRBJ1-2 gives the whole variable domain SAVISQKPSRDICQRGTSLTIQCQVDSQVTMMFWYRQQPGQSLTLIATANQGSEATYESGFVIDKFPISRPNLTFSTLTVSNMSPEDSSIYLCSVNRDRNYGYTFGSGTRLTVV.

This clonotype was found a few times. The V and J genes are TRBV27 and TRBJ2-7, with a tentative D call TRBD2 (5 bases). Germline V lookup: CDR1 MNHEY, CDR2 SMNVEV (reference sequence). Trimming took off 6 bases at V and 0 bases at J, with 12 bases between the two ends. The CDR3 has 14 amino acids. CDR3 sequence: CASRVSGLSYEQYF. Here the CDR3 DNA reads TGTGCCAGCAGGGTGAGCGGACTCTCCTACGAGCAGTACTTC.

This clonotype was recorded at least ten times. J is TRBJ2-1 and V is TRBV6-2 or TRBV6-3, with 7 bases aligning to TRBD2. In germline, CDR1 is MNHEY, CDR2 SVGEGT. The length of the CDR3 is 17 residues. V dropped 6 bases and J dropped 7; count of bases not matched to a gene: 18. The CDR3 loop is CASSPHLIGGSSNEQFF. CDR3 sequence (DNA): TGTGCCAGCAGCCCACATTTAATAGGCGGGAGTTCAAATGAGCAGTTCTTC.

This clonotype was counted ten times or more. The J gene is TRBJ2-3, the V gene TRBV3-1, with D perhaps TRBD2 (5 bases). The CDR3 sequence is 15 residues long. Germline V lookup: CDR1 LGHDT, CDR2 YNNKEL (reference sequence). Trimming shortened V by 0 bases and J by 4 bases, and 11 bases separated the two germline ends. CDR3 DNA: TGTGCCAGCAGCCAAGAATTGGGAGCCTCAGATACGCAGTATTTT. This gives the protein CASSQELGASDTQYF.

This clonotype was found many times. V gene TRBV3-1 combines with J gene TRBJ1-1, with 9 bases identical to TRBD1. V was clipped by 7 bases and J by 3 bases; unmatched bases: 6. Per germline, CDR1 LGHDT and CDR2 YNNKEL (reference sequence). There are 14 residues in the CDR3. The CDR3 here is CASTQTGGYTEAFF. CDR3 DNA sequence: TGTGCCAGCACCCAGACAGGGGGGTACACTGAAGCTTTCTTT.

This clonotype was detected many times. The rearrangement uses TRBV28 and TRBJ2-2, with D perhaps TRBD1 (5 bases). The CDR3 runs to 15 residues. CDR1 is MDHEN and CDR2 is SYDVKM in the germline V gene. Trimming left V 2 bases short and J 4 bases short, with 11 bases between. CDR3 coding DNA: TGTGCCAGCAGTTTAGCAGGGATGTCCACCGGGGAGCTGTTTTTT. It is translated as CASSLAGMSTGELFF. The entire variable domain, with the rest obtained from reference TRBV28 and TRBJ2-2, is as follows: DVKVTQSSRYLVKRTGEKVFLECVQDMDHENMFWYRQDPGLGLRLIYFSYDVKMKEKGDIPEGYSVSREKKERFSLILESASTNQTSMYLCASSLAGMSTGELFFGEGSRLTVL.

At least ten counts were recorded for this clonotype. The chain links TRBV11-2 to TRBJ2-1, with 10 positions matching TRBD1. The length of the CDR3 is 15 residues. Germline values: CDR1 SGHAT, CDR2 FQNNGV. V dropped 7 bases and J dropped 8; count of bases not matched to a gene: 11. The CDR3 DNA reads TGTGCCAGCACCACAGACAGGGGGCGCTTCTATGAGCAGTTCTTC. It translates to CASTTDRGRFYEQFF.

V gene TRBV20-1 combines with J gene TRBJ2-5; D is unclear. The CDR3 contains 12 residues. The germline V and J ends were trimmed by 0 bases and 4 bases, with 6 bases remaining between them. In germline, CDR1 is DFQATT, CDR2 SNEGSKA (reference sequence). The CDR3 region is CSARDLLETQYF. The CDR3 DNA sequence: TGCAGTGCTAGAGACTTGTTAGAGACCCAGTACTTC.

At least ten counts were recorded for this clonotype. CDR3 sequence: CASSRPPGLYANTQYF. The CDR3 DNA reads as TGTGCCAGCAGCCGTCCTCCGGGATTATACGCCAATACGCAGTATTTT. The chain couples TRBV5-6 to TRBJ2-3, with D tentatively TRBD2 (5 bases). V dropped 4 bases and J dropped 7 bases, with 22 bases sitting between them. From germline, CDR1 is SGHDT and CDR2 YYEEEE. The length of the CDR3 is 16 residues. The full variable domain, with the rest looked up from reference TRBV5-6 and TRBJ2-3, is DAGVTQSPTHLIKTRGQQVTLRCSPKSGHDTVSWYQQALGQGPQFIFQYYEEEERQRGNFPDRFSGHQFPNYSSELNVNALLLGDSALYLCASSRPPGLYANTQYFGPGTRLTVL.

In regard to this clonotype: Given a much more abundant clone one base away, this may be a read error. The J gene is TRBJ1-1, the V gene TRBV5-1; 7 positions agree with TRBD1. Germline CDR1 and CDR2: SGHRS and YFSETQ. The CDR3 is 15 residues long. Unmatched junction bases numbered 13, after V lost 5 bases and J lost 6 bases. The CDR3, as DNA: TGCGCCAGCAGTCAAAGACAGGGAGGTTGGGCTGAAGCTTTCTTT. Protein product: CASSQRQGGWAEAFF.